This is a list of T cell receptor beta chains from one sample in a study of identical twins. In TCRdb, the 5' RACE reads were re-called with MiXCR into one record per CDR3 protein. The sample records some 730,000 distinct CDR3 sequences, around a sixth being singletons. This same sample was also part of a study on T cells expressing NK-cell markers.

Sample: PBMCs. The receptor set was obtained from a young woman in good health. The conserved cysteine and the conserved F or W are not part of the CDR3 here. Fields, in order: J gene, D gene, V gene, CDR3 protein. A D gene is named only where the DNA matches it firmly.

J: TRBJ2-3
D: .
V: TRBV7-2
CDR3: ASSFRSGGYTDTQY

J: TRBJ1-3
D: .
V: TRBV19
CDR3: ARKKGPGNTIY

J: TRBJ2-7
D: .
V: TRBV15
CDR3: ATSRGVGVYEQY

J: TRBJ1-6
D: .
V: TRBV12-3/TRBV12-4
CDR3: ATRNLGPYNSPLH

J: TRBJ2-7
D: .
V: TRBV15
CDR3: ATSRVDHYEQY

J: TRBJ1-2
D: .
V: TRBV9
CDR3: ASSDISGFRYGYT

J: TRBJ2-5
D: .
V: TRBV7-9
CDR3: ASSRPGGGETQY

J: TRBJ1-5
D: TRBD1
V: TRBV28
CDR3: ASSLLWTGDRHQPQH

J: TRBJ2-7
D: TRBD2
V: TRBV29-1
CDR3: SVIAGATYEQY

J: TRBJ2-7
D: TRBD2
V: TRBV10-3
CDR3: AITGSGRVYEQY

J: TRBJ2-2
D: .
V: TRBV5-1
CDR3: ASSSLDPGELF

J: TRBJ2-1
D: .
V: TRBV29-1
CDR3: SVEETRRDQQF

J: TRBJ2-2
D: .
V: TRBV12-3/TRBV12-4
CDR3: ASSLRSGELF

J: TRBJ1-2
D: TRBD1
V: TRBV12-3/TRBV12-4
CDR3: ASSPRTGGGGYT

J: TRBJ1-5
D: .
V: TRBV20-1
CDR3: SAILARDKHQPQH

J: TRBJ2-5
D: .
V: TRBV20-1
CDR3: SASVLMGQTQY

J: TRBJ1-1
D: .
V: TRBV15
CDR3: ATSRGIRVGDTEAF

J: TRBJ2-3
D: .
V: TRBV9
CDR3: ASSVGSIRADTQY

J: TRBJ2-1
D: TRBD2
V: TRBV4-3
CDR3: ASSQGTGTSYNEQF

J: TRBJ2-1
D: .
V: TRBV25-1
CDR3: ASSGFKGQF

J: TRBJ2-7
D: .
V: TRBV4-1
CDR3: ASSPGVLRATYEQY

J: TRBJ2-3
D: .
V: TRBV2
CDR3: ASSNRRSTDTQY

J: TRBJ2-2
D: .
V: TRBV6-6
CDR3: ASRGSTGELF

J: TRBJ2-3
D: .
V: TRBV5-1
CDR3: ASSGTGSTDTQY

J: TRBJ2-7
D: .
V: TRBV29-1
CDR3: SVATGTSTYEQY

J: TRBJ2-4
D: TRBD1
V: TRBV5-1
CDR3: ASSLTGGKNIQY

J: TRBJ2-1
D: .
V: TRBV5-1
CDR3: ASSLNERSEQF